The rows below give T cell receptor beta chains drawn from one sample of a study of T cell responses to AZD1222 COVID-19 vaccine. Generated by immunoSEQ multiplex PCR, the TCRdb table keeps only in-frame clones and is missing some. In the table there are about 67,000 clones, less than 90% of which are singletons. This material consisted of peripheral blood, taken on day 0 of AZD1222 vaccination. These receptors all come from an adult in good health. Each CDR3 is given with its conserved first and last residue. The order of the fields is J gene, clone size, D gene, V gene, CDR3 length, CDR3 protein, CDR3 DNA. The D gene is left open where the match is weak. A row's size may be missing; if present it is once, few, many or a size class.

j_call: TRBJ2-7; clone_size: .; d_call: TRBD1; v_call: TRBV23-1; cdr3_length: 17; cdr3_aa: CASSQLPDRGQSVEQYF; cdr3_nt: TGCGCCAGCAGTCAACTCCCGGACAGGGGGCAGTCAGTCGAGCAGTACTTC
j_call: TRBJ2-3; clone_size: .; d_call: .; v_call: TRBV6-2/TRBV6-3; cdr3_length: 17; cdr3_aa: CASSYSFSRISTDTQYF; cdr3_nt: TGTGCCAGCAGTTACTCGTTCTCGCGGATTAGCACAGATACGCAGTATTTT
j_call: TRBJ1-1; clone_size: .; d_call: .; v_call: TRBV7-3; cdr3_length: 13; cdr3_aa: CASSPGVDTEAFF; cdr3_nt: TGTGCCAGCAGTCCAGGGGTAGACACTGAAGCTTTCTTT
j_call: TRBJ1-1; clone_size: .; d_call: TRBD1; v_call: TRBV19; cdr3_length: 13; cdr3_aa: CASRTGVVTEAFF; cdr3_nt: TGTGCCAGCAGGACAGGAGTGGTAACAGAAGCTTTCTTT
j_call: TRBJ1-1; clone_size: .; d_call: .; v_call: TRBV28; cdr3_length: 14; cdr3_aa: CASRPGLANTEAFF; cdr3_nt: TGTGCCAGCAGACCGGGACTGGCGAACACTGAAGCTTTCTTT
j_call: TRBJ1-2; clone_size: .; d_call: TRBD1; v_call: TRBV5-1; cdr3_length: 14; cdr3_aa: CASSPPGQVSGYTF; cdr3_nt: TGCGCCAGCAGCCCGCCGGGACAGGTTTCCGGCTACACCTTC
j_call: TRBJ1-6; clone_size: .; d_call: .; v_call: TRBV2; cdr3_length: 13; cdr3_aa: CASRGQGKSPLHF; cdr3_nt: TGTGCCAGCAGAGGGCAGGGCAAGTCACCCCTCCACTTT
j_call: TRBJ2-3; clone_size: .; d_call: .; v_call: TRBV14; cdr3_length: 13; cdr3_aa: CASQTDSGDTQYF; cdr3_nt: TGTGCCAGCCAGACAGACTCGGGGGATACGCAGTATTTT
j_call: TRBJ2-5; clone_size: .; d_call: .; v_call: TRBV28; cdr3_length: 11; cdr3_aa: CASSLRETQYF; cdr3_nt: TGTGCCAGCAGTTTACGGGAGACCCAGTACTTC
j_call: TRBJ1-2; clone_size: .; d_call: .; v_call: TRBV7-9; cdr3_length: 14; cdr3_aa: CASSLREDNYGYTF; cdr3_nt: TGTGCCAGCAGCTTAAGGGAGGATAACTATGGCTACACCTTC
j_call: TRBJ1-2; clone_size: .; d_call: TRBD1; v_call: TRBV2; cdr3_length: 16; cdr3_aa: CASRLQQGISRGGYTF; cdr3_nt: TGTGCCAGCAGGTTACAACAGGGGATCTCGAGGGGTGGCTACACCTTC
j_call: TRBJ2-2; clone_size: .; d_call: TRBD2; v_call: TRBV24-1; cdr3_length: 15; cdr3_aa: CATSGDYGNTGELFF; cdr3_nt: TGTGCCACCAGTGGGGACTACGGGAACACCGGGGAGCTGTTTTTT
j_call: TRBJ2-1; clone_size: .; d_call: TRBD1; v_call: TRBV7-9; cdr3_length: 14; cdr3_aa: CASSLVQGANEQFF; cdr3_nt: TGTGCCAGCAGCTTAGTACAGGGGGCAAATGAGCAGTTCTTC
j_call: TRBJ2-7; clone_size: .; d_call: .; v_call: TRBV19; cdr3_length: 14; cdr3_aa: CASSGGEATYEQYF; cdr3_nt: TGTGCCAGTAGTGGCGGGGAGGCCACCTACGAGCAGTACTTC
j_call: TRBJ2-7; clone_size: .; d_call: .; v_call: TRBV5-1; cdr3_length: 15; cdr3_aa: CASSIPGTETYEQYF; cdr3_nt: TGCGCCAGCAGCATCCCCGGGACGGAGACCTACGAGCAGTACTTC
j_call: TRBJ1-5; clone_size: .; d_call: TRBD1; v_call: TRBV28; cdr3_length: 14; cdr3_aa: CASTGQGPYQPQHF; cdr3_nt: TGTGCCAGCACTGGACAGGGGCCCTATCAGCCCCAGCATTTT
j_call: TRBJ2-5; clone_size: once; d_call: .; v_call: TRBV5-1; cdr3_length: 15; cdr3_aa: CASSLEGGIWETQYF; cdr3_nt: TGCGCCAGCAGCTTGGAGGGGGGCATATGGGAGACCCAGTACTTC
j_call: TRBJ2-1; clone_size: .; d_call: .; v_call: TRBV7-2; cdr3_length: 15; cdr3_aa: CASSPEGGTIYEQFF; cdr3_nt: TGTGCCAGCAGCCCCGAGGGGGGGACTATATACGAGCAGTTCTTC
j_call: TRBJ2-7; clone_size: .; d_call: .; v_call: TRBV7-3; cdr3_length: 14; cdr3_aa: CASSQGPSGYEQYF; cdr3_nt: TGTGCCAGCAGCCAAGGTCCGTCAGGGTACGAGCAGTACTTC
j_call: TRBJ1-5; clone_size: .; d_call: .; v_call: TRBV4-3; cdr3_length: 16; cdr3_aa: CASSQEQGISNQPQHF; cdr3_nt: TGCGCCAGCAGCCAAGAACAGGGAATTAGCAATCAGCCCCAGCATTTT
j_call: TRBJ2-7; clone_size: .; d_call: .; v_call: TRBV2; cdr3_length: 15; cdr3_aa: CASSGKGGINYEQYF; cdr3_nt: TGTGCCAGCAGTGGAAAAGGGGGGATCAACTACGAGCAGTACTTC
j_call: TRBJ2-7; clone_size: .; d_call: .; v_call: TRBV6-1; cdr3_length: 13; cdr3_aa: CASSEGLNSEQYF; cdr3_nt: TGTGCCAGCAGTGAGGGACTTAATTCCGAGCAGTACTTC
j_call: TRBJ1-5; clone_size: .; d_call: .; v_call: TRBV2; cdr3_length: 17; cdr3_aa: CASSERRAKGGNQPQHF; cdr3_nt: TGTGCCAGCAGTGAGAGGAGGGCCAAGGGGGGCAATCAGCCCCAGCATTTT
j_call: TRBJ2-1; clone_size: .; d_call: TRBD1; v_call: TRBV7-9; cdr3_length: 16; cdr3_aa: CASKKRETGSYNEQFF; cdr3_nt: TGTGCCAGCAAAAAGAGGGAGACAGGGTCCTACAATGAGCAGTTCTTC
j_call: TRBJ2-7; clone_size: .; d_call: .; v_call: TRBV30; cdr3_length: 12; cdr3_aa: CAWSDQLYEQYF; cdr3_nt: TGTGCCTGGAGTGACCAACTCTACGAGCAGTACTTC
j_call: TRBJ2-2; clone_size: .; d_call: TRBD1; v_call: TRBV5-1; cdr3_length: 16; cdr3_aa: CASSPGQGASTGELFF; cdr3_nt: TGCGCCAGCAGCCCCGGACAGGGGGCTTCCACCGGGGAGCTGTTTTTT
j_call: TRBJ2-1; clone_size: .; d_call: TRBD2; v_call: TRBV12-3/TRBV12-4; cdr3_length: 13; cdr3_aa: CASRWTSGKVQFF; cdr3_nt: TGTGCCAGCAGATGGACTAGCGGGAAAGTGCAGTTCTTC
j_call: TRBJ2-5; clone_size: .; d_call: .; v_call: TRBV14; cdr3_length: 11; cdr3_aa: CASSKTETQYF; cdr3_nt: TGTGCCAGCAGCAAAACCGAGACCCAGTACTTC
j_call: TRBJ2-7; clone_size: few; d_call: .; v_call: TRBV6-2/TRBV6-3; cdr3_length: 14; cdr3_aa: CASSYSSGPYEQYF; cdr3_nt: TGTGCCAGCAGTTACTCGAGTGGCCCCTACGAGCAGTACTTC
j_call: TRBJ2-1; clone_size: few; d_call: .; v_call: TRBV9; cdr3_length: 16; cdr3_aa: CASSVVSGGPSVEQFF; cdr3_nt: TGTGCCAGCAGCGTAGTCTCCGGGGGCCCTTCTGTTGAGCAGTTCTTC
j_call: TRBJ2-1; clone_size: .; d_call: .; v_call: TRBV4-3; cdr3_length: 17; cdr3_aa: CASSQEATLLAYNEQFF; cdr3_nt: TGCGCCAGCAGCCAAGAGGCTACCTTATTGGCCTACAATGAGCAGTTCTTC
j_call: TRBJ2-3; clone_size: once; d_call: TRBD2; v_call: TRBV28; cdr3_length: 17; cdr3_aa: CASPPLAGHPITDTQYF; cdr3_nt: TGTGCCAGCCCCCCCCTAGCGGGACATCCTATCACAGATACGCAGTATTTT
j_call: TRBJ1-4; clone_size: few; d_call: .; v_call: TRBV20-1; cdr3_length: 13; cdr3_aa: CSASRQLGEKLFF; cdr3_nt: TGCAGTGCTAGTAGGCAGTTGGGAGAAAAACTGTTTTTT
j_call: TRBJ1-4; clone_size: .; d_call: .; v_call: TRBV5-8; cdr3_length: 14; cdr3_aa: CASSFGAGGEKLFF; cdr3_nt: TGTGCCAGCAGCTTTGGGGCAGGCGGCGAAAAACTGTTTTTT